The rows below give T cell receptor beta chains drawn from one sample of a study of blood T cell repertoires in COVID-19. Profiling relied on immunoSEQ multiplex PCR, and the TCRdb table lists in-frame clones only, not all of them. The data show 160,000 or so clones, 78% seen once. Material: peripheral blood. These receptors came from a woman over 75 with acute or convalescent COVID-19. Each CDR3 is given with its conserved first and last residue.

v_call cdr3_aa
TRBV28 CASSPEGFQPQHF
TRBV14 CASSQDPRVTGYEQYF
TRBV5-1 CASSSGLGETQYF
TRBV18 CASSPPGAGAHGYTF
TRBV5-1 CASRGDSETGELFF
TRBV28 CATQRAPGNTIYF
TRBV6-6 CASSKRQGDRNQPQHF
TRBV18 CASSPQFGGDNEQFF
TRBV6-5 CASSSGYWDSPLHF
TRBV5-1 CASSLTLDRAGEAFF
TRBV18 CASSPPSGSYEQYF
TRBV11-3 CASSLQRSTDTQYF
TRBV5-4 CASSSGLAGGLRNNEQFF
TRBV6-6 CASSRRGDRESYEQYF
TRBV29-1 CSVGREITEAFF
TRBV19 CASSIDRERGYTF
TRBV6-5 CASSYARLRSTEAFF
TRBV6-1 CASSSGQVNTGELFF
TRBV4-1 CASRLSTGSNYGYTF
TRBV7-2 CASTKGDTGELFF
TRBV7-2 CASSPRGRHTGELFF
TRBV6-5 CASSSLAGTYNEQFF
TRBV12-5 CASGFAGNTIYF
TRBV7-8 CASSLGGGPYEQYF
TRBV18 CASSPPSSNTGELFF
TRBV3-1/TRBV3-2 CASSQTGTGPPKTQYF
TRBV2 CASSWDRGSYNEQFF
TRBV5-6 CASSLAGHPYEQYF
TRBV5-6 CASKAWTASSYEQYF
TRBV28 CASSFRGRYEQYF
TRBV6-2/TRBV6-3 CASSYSRTSAYEQYF
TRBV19 CASQISRGASFNYGYTF
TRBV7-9 CASSRLLDPKTSGEQYF
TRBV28 CASSDRIYYGYTF
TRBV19 CASSIGFQYNEQFF
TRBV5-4 CASSLGPQGASYEQYF
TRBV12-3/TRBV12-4 CASSFGGQPQHF
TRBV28 CASSSGGQGVSPLHF
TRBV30 CALGRQADTQYF
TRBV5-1 CASSSTRGAEETQYF
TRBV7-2 CASSGGGLAYNEQFF
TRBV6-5 CASSYAAVSGYTF
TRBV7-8 CASSLVQGLRNQPQHF
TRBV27 CASISISGGRRVYGYTF
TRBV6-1 CASSESGGLQPQHF
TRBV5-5 CASSLGASGGSYEQYF
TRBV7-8 CASSTRTGWDQPQHF
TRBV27 CASSTPMGRASYEQYF
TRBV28 CASSRLAGGGDTQYF
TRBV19 CASSIFLNGRAYNEQFF
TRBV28 CASSSGGPYEQYF
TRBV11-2 CASSLGLGGETQYF
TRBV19 CASSAGQGRYGYTF
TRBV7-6 CASSSMGAGTGELFF